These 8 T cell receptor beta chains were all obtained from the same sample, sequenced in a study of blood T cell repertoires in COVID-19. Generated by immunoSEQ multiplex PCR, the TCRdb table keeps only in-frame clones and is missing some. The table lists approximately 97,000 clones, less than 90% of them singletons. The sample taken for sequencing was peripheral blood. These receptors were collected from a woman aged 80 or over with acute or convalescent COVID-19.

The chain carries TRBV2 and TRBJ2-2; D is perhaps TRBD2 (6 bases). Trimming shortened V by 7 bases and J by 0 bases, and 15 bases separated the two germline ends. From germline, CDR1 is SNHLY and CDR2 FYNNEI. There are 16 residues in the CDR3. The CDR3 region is CASTTGTSANTGELFF. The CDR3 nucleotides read TGTGCCAGCACAACTGGGACTTCTGCGAACACCGGGGAGCTGTTTTTT.

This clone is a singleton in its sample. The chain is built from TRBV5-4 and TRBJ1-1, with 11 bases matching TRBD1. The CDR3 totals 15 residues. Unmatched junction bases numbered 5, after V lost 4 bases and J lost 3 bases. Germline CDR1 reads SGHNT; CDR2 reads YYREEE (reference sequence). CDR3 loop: CASSSRDRGYTEAFF. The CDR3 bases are TGTGCCAGCAGCAGCCGGGACAGGGGGTACACTGAAGCTTTCTTT.

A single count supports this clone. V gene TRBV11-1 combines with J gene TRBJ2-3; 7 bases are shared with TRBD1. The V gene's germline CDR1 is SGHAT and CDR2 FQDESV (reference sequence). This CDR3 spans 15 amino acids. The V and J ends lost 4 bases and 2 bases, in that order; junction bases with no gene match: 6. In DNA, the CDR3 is TGTGCCAGCAGCTGGACAGGATACTTCACAGATACGCAGTATTTT. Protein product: CASSWTGYFTDTQYF.

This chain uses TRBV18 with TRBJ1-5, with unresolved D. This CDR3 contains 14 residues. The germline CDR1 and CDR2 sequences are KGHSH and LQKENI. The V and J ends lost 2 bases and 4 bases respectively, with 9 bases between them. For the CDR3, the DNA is TGTGCCAGCTCACCATTCGGTTTTAATCAGCCCCAGCATTTT. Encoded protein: CASSPFGFNQPQHF.

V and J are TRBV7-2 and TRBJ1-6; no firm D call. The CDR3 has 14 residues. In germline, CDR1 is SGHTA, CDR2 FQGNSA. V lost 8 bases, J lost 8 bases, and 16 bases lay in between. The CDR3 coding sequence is TGTGCCAGCTCCAGTCGGGCGGGAGATTCACCCCTCCACTTT. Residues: CASSSRAGDSPLHF.

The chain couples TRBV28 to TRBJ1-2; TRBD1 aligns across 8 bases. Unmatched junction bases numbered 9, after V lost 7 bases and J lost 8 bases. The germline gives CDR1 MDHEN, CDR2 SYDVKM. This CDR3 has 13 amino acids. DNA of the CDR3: TGTGCCAGCACTCCGGACAGGGTGCTAGGCTACACCTTC. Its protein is CASTPDRVLGYTF.

In DNA form, the CDR3 reads TGTGCCAGCAGCAAGACAGGGGGCAACAATCAGCCCCAGCATTTT. Protein sequence: CASSKTGGNNQPQHF. The chain recombines TRBV28 with TRBJ1-5; 10 bases are a match to TRBD1. Germline CDR1 reads MDHEN; CDR2 reads SYDVKM. V was pared by 6 bases and J by 3 bases, with 5 bases of the junction left unmatched. There are 15 residues in the CDR3. The complete variable domain, with remaining parts taken from reference TRBV28 and TRBJ1-5, reads DVKVTQSSRYLVKRTGEKVFLECVQDMDHENMFWYRQDPGLGLRLIYFSYDVKMKEKGDIPEGYSVSREKKERFSLILESASTNQTSMYLCASSKTGGNNQPQHFGDGTRLSIL.

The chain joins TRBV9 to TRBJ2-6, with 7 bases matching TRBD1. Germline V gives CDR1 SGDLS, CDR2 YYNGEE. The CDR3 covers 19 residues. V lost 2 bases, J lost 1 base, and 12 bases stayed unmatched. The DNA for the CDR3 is TGTGCCAGCAGCGTCCACACATCTACACAGGGGTCTGGGGCCAACGTCCTGACTTTC. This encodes CASSVHTSTQGSGANVLTF.